The 9 T cell receptor beta chains given below trace back to one sample, sequenced in a study of blood T cell repertoires in COVID-19. Assay: immunoSEQ multiplex PCR; the TCRdb copy retains only in-frame clones and omits some. The profile shows about 28,000 clones, about 85% of them singletons. The sequenced material came from peripheral blood. The receptor source for this set is a human donor in a cohort sampled during active COVID-19.

The chain joins TRBV27 to TRBJ2-7; D possibly corresponds to TRBD2 (5 bases). V gave up 6 bases and J gave up 2 bases, with 11 bases separating them. CDR1 is MNHEY, CDR2 SMNVEV, per germline (reference sequence). This CDR3 comprises 13 residues. The CDR3 region is CASSPGVAYEQYF. CDR3 DNA: TGTGCCAGCAGCCCCGGGGTCGCCTACGAGCAGTACTTC.

V is TRBV3-1 (or the pseudogene TRBV3-2) and J is TRBJ2-3; perhaps TRBD1 as D (6 bases). V was shortened by 7 bases and J by 4 bases, with 12 bases between the two germline ends. CDR1 LGHDT and CDR2 YNNKEL come from the germline V gene (reference sequence). The CDR3 runs to 13 residues. The CDR3 region has the DNA TGTGCCAGCAAAGCTCAGGGGCCAGATACGCAGTATTTT. This gives the protein CASKAQGPDTQYF.

The gene calls are TRBV2 and TRBJ2-1, with TRBD2 identical over 13 bases. The CDR3 sequence is 15 residues long. The germline V gene encodes CDR1 SNHLY and CDR2 FYNNEI. V dropped 5 bases and J dropped 4; count of bases not matched to a gene: 2. Written as DNA, the CDR3 is TGTGCCAGCAGTCAGACTAGCGGGGGGTACAATGAGCAGTTCTTC. Translating gives CASSQTSGGYNEQFF.

The gene calls are TRBV6-2 or TRBV6-3 and TRBJ1-2, with D maybe TRBD1 (5 bases). Per germline, CDR1 MNHEY and CDR2 SVGEGT. V was pared by 6 bases and J by 5 bases, with 16 bases between. The CDR3 is made up of 14 amino acids. DNA for the CDR3: TGTGCCAGCAGATACGACTGGGGCGCGTATGGCTACACCTTC. Protein product: CASRYDWGAYGYTF.

CDR3 nucleotide sequence: TGTGCCACCAGCAGAGCTCCGGGTCAGGGGGCAGATACGCAGTATTTT. Amino acid sequence: CATSRAPGQGADTQYF. The rearrangement links TRBV15 to TRBJ2-3, with 7 bases identical to TRBD1. This CDR3 spans 16 amino acids. The J segment lost 4 bases and the V segment lost 1 base, leaving 8 bases of the junction unmatched. Germline CDR1 reads LNHNV; CDR2 reads YYDKDF (reference sequence).

This rearrangement joins TRBV4-1 to TRBJ2-3; D call uncertain. V gave up 0 bases and J gave up 3 bases, with 4 bases separating them. The CDR3 is 13 amino acids. Germline lookup yields CDR1 MGHRA and CDR2 YSYEKL. The CDR3 is CASSQDRTDTQYF. The CDR3 DNA is TGCGCCAGCAGCCAAGATCGGACAGATACGCAGTATTTT.

J is TRBJ2-3 and V is TRBV19; TRBD2 matches 14 bases. The CDR3 has 16 residues. CDR1 LNHDA and CDR2 SQIVND come from the germline V gene (reference sequence). V was clipped by 6 bases and J by 4 bases; unmatched bases: 6. As DNA, the CDR3 is TGTGCCAGTAGGGAGACTAGCGGGGGGGTGGCAGATACGCAGTATTTT. As protein: CASRETSGGVADTQYF.

The rearrangement links TRBV5-4 to TRBJ2-5; 9 positions match TRBD2. Looked up from germline, CDR1 is SGHNT and CDR2 is YYREEE (reference sequence). CDR3 length equals 13 residues. J lost 2 bases, V lost 7 bases, and 3 bases had no gene match. CDR3 nucleotide sequence: TGTGCCAGCGCCCTAGCGGGACAAGAGACCCAGTACTTC. It codes for CASALAGQETQYF.

The chain uses TRBV30 and TRBJ2-3; D ambiguous. CDR1 is GTSNPN, CDR2 SVGIG, per germline (reference sequence). The CDR3 loop spans 13 amino acids. Trimming cost V 5 bases and J 1 base, with 10 bases left between them. CDR3: CAWGYRGTDTQYF. In DNA, the CDR3 is TGTGCCTGGGGGTACAGAGGCACAGATACGCAGTATTTT.